The 11 T cell receptor beta chains presented below share a single source sample, sequenced in a study of blood T cells in healthy people across ages (dated by TCRdb to between 2015 and 2017). The protocol used for the library was 5' RACE. Sequencing used an Illumina HiSeq 2500. A second PCR of 7 to 11 cycles was performed with a sample-barcoded 5' primer and a J-beta primer mix. TCRdb itself trimmed the public reads at Q25 with fastp, ran MiXCR and retained productive beta chains. Each CDR3 protein appears once, grouped with its most common genes and DNA. Across this sample there are about 750,000 distinct CDR3 sequences, with 53% seen only once. Under 50% of the sample is taken by the ten largest. Material for sequencing was blood. The origin of the receptors is an elderly man in good health.

The J gene is TRBJ2-3, the V gene TRBV5-1, with TRBD2 matching 9 bases. The CDR3 spans 17 residues. The germline V gene has CDR1 SGHRS and CDR2 YFSETQ. V trimming: 4 bases; J trimming: 1 base; junction bases outside the gene matches: 10. CDR3 region: CASSPPRVAGGTDTQYF. CDR3 DNA: TGCGCCAGCAGCCCACCGAGGGTAGCGGGAGGCACAGATACGCAGTATTTT.

Regarding this clonotype: A much larger clonotype is one base distant, so this may be a read error. The chain has TRBV29-1 and TRBJ1-1; a possible D gene is TRBD1 (5 bases). The length of the CDR3 is 11 residues. The germline CDR1 and CDR2 sequences are SQVTM and ANQGSEA. In nucleotides, the CDR3 is TGCAGCGTCCTTGGGGCGGCTGAAGTTTTCTTT. Its protein product is CSVLGAAEVFF.

In DNA, the CDR3 is TGTGCCAGCAGCGTAACCGGGACAGGGGGCCTAGGCTCAGGCTCCTACGAGCAGTACTTC. Amino acids: CASSVTGTGGLGSGSYEQYF. The chain uses TRBV9 and TRBJ2-7; 12 bases line up with TRBD1. V lost 1 base, J lost 0 bases, and 14 bases stayed unmatched. The CDR3 extends over 20 amino acids. From germline, CDR1 is SGDLS and CDR2 YYNGEE. Variable domain in full (rest from reference TRBV9 and TRBJ2-7): DSGVTQTPKHLITATGQRVTLRCSPRSGDLSVYWYQQSLDQGLQFLIQYYNGEERAKGNILERFSAQQFPDLHSELNLSSLELGDSALYFCASSVTGTGGLGSGSYEQYFGPGTRLTVT.

The rearrangement links TRBV5-1 to TRBJ2-5, with 9 bases lining up with TRBD1. The CDR3 has 14 residues. Trimming took 4 bases from V and 5 from J; bases not matched to a gene: 6. The germline gives CDR1 SGHRS, CDR2 YFSETQ. The CDR3 DNA reads as TGCGCCAGCAGCCTCCTTGGGACAGGGGAGACCCAGTACTTC. Translated: CASSLLGTGETQYF.

This chain connects TRBV5-1 to TRBJ2-6; 10 positions match TRBD2. V lost 6 bases, J lost 4 bases, and 7 bases stayed unmatched. The CDR3 consists of 16 residues. Germline V gives CDR1 SGHRS, CDR2 YFSETQ. CDR3 sequence (DNA): TGCGCCAGCAAATGGACTAGCGGATACGGGGCCAACGTCCTGACTTTC. This codes for CASKWTSGYGANVLTF.

There are a few counts of this clonotype. V usage is TRBV20-1 and J usage is TRBJ2-6; D remains unclear. Germline CDR1 reads DFQATT; CDR2 reads SNEGSKA (reference sequence). V lost 3 bases and J lost 0, with 6 bases in between. The CDR3 loop spans 14 amino acids. In nucleotides, the CDR3 is TGCAGTGCTAGTAAACCCTCTGGGGCCAACGTCCTGACTTTC. Residues: CSASKPSGANVLTF.

J is TRBJ2-3 and V is TRBV11-2, with 8 bases lining up with TRBD2. The CDR3 is 16 residues long. Germline V gene data show CDR1 as SGHAT and CDR2 as FQNNGV. The J segment lost 2 bases and the V segment lost 3 bases, leaving 7 bases of the junction unmatched. CDR3 DNA: TGTGCCAGCAGCTTGGGTAGCGGGACAATCACAGATACGCAGTATTTT. The encoded protein is CASSLGSGTITDTQYF.

The rearrangement links TRBV2 to TRBJ2-1; a weak D match, TRBD1 (5 bases). The V gene's germline CDR1 is SNHLY and CDR2 FYNNEI. Trimming left V 6 bases short and J 0 bases short, with 12 bases between. The CDR3 contains 15 residues. CDR3 bases: TGTGCCAGCAGACAAGACAGCTCCTCCTACAATGAGCAGTTCTTC. It is translated as CASRQDSSSYNEQFF.

The chain recombines TRBV7-3 with TRBJ1-6; 8 bases map to TRBD1. Germline loops: CDR1 SGHTA, CDR2 FQGTGA. This CDR3 region has 15 residues. V shed 5 bases and J 7 bases; nucleotides not matched to a gene: 7. This chain's CDR3 is CASSPGQGLNSPLHF. For the CDR3, the DNA is TGTGCCAGCAGCCCCGGACAGGGTCTAAATTCACCCCTCCACTTT.

The rearrangement uses TRBV24-1 and TRBJ2-1; TRBD2 matches at 7 bases. The CDR3 is made up of 19 amino acids. Germline lookup yields CDR1 KGHDR and CDR2 SFDVKD. Unmatched junction bases numbered 20, after V lost 9 bases and J lost 1 base. CDR3 sequence: CATAPDWTSGITSYNEQFF. The CDR3 nucleotides read TGTGCCACCGCCCCCGATTGGACTAGTGGGATTACGTCCTACAATGAGCAGTTCTTC.

The chain joins TRBV24-1 to TRBJ2-1; TRBD2 aligns across 14 bases. This CDR3 contains 18 residues. V lost 2 bases to trimming and J lost 4 bases; unmatched junction nucleotides: 6. Germline assignment: CDR1 KGHDR and CDR2 SFDVKD. This CDR3 reads CATSDSTSGRAGYNEQFF. The CDR3 bases are TGTGCCACCAGTGATTCGACTAGCGGGAGGGCCGGGTACAATGAGCAGTTCTTC.